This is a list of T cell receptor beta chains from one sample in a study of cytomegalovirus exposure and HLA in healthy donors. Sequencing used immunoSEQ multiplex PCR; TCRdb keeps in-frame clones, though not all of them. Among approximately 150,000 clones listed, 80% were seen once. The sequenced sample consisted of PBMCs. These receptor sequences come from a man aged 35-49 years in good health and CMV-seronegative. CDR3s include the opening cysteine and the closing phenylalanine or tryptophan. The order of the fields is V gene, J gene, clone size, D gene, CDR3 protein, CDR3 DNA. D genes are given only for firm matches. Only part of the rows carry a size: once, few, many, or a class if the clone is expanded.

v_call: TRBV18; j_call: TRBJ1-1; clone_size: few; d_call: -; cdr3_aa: CASSPPRTGKLNTEAFF; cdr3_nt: TGTGCCAGCTCACCACCGCGTACAGGGAAGTTGAACACTGAAGCTTTCTTT
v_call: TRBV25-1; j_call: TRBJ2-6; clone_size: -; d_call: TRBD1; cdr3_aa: CASSEYGTGLSGANVLTF; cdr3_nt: TGTGCCAGCAGTGAATATGGGACAGGGCTCTCTGGGGCCAACGTCCTGACTTTC
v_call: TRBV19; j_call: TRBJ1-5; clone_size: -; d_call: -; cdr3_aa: CASSMGQGYSNQPQHF; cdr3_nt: TGTGCCAGTAGTATGGGGCAGGGATATAGCAATCAGCCCCAGCATTTT
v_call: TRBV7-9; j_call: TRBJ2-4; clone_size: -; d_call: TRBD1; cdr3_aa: CASSRTGGEGLAKNIQYF; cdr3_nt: TGTGCCAGCAGCCGGACAGGGGGCGAGGGTTTAGCCAAAAACATTCAGTACTTC
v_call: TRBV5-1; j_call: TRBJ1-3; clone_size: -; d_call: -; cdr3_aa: CASSLASSGNTIYF; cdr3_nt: TGCGCCAGCAGCTTGGCCAGCTCTGGAAACACCATATATTTT
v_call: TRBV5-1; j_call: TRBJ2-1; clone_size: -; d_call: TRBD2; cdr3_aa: CASSPGLAGFNEQFF; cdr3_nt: TGCGCCAGCAGCCCCGGGCTAGCGGGGTTCAATGAGCAGTTCTTC
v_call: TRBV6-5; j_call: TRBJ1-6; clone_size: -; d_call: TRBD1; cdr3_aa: CATRDSRNSPLHF; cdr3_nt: TGTGCCACCCGGGACAGCCGTAATTCACCCCTCCACTTT
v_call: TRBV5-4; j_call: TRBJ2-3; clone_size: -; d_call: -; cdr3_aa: CASRRDPTDTQYF; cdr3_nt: TGTGCCAGCAGGCGGGACCCCACAGATACGCAGTATTTT
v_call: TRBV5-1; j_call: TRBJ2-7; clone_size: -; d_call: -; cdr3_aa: CASSDPGSPYEQYF; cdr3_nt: TGCGCCAGCAGCGATCCCGGGTCCCCCTACGAGCAGTACTTC
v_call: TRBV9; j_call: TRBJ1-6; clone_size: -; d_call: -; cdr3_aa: CASSQTTREASYNSPLHF; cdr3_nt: TGTGCCAGCAGCCAGACGACACGGGAGGCCTCCTATAATTCACCCCTCCACTTT
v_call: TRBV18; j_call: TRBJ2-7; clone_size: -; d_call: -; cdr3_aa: CASSTRQGGYEQYF; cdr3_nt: TGTGCCAGCTCCACCCGCCAGGGGGGCTACGAGCAGTACTTC
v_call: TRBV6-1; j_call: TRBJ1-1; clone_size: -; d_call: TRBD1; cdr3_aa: CASIIDRATEAFF; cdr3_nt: TGTGCCAGCATAATCGACAGGGCCACTGAAGCTTTCTTT
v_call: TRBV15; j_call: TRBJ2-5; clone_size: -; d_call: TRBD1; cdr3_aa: CATSTSRTGRQETQYF; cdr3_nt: TGTGCCACCAGCACTTCCAGGACAGGCCGTCAAGAGACCCAGTACTTC
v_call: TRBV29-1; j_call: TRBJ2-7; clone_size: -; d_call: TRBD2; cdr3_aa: CSVEFGYGGEDYEQYF; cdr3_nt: TGCAGCGTTGAATTCGGGTATGGGGGGGAGGACTACGAGCAGTACTTC
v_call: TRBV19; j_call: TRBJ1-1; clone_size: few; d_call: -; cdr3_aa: CASSIVGVTEAFF; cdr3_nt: TGTGCCAGTAGTATAGTAGGGGTCACTGAAGCTTTCTTT
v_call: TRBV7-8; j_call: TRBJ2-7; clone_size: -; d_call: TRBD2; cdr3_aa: CASSLALSGDYEQYF; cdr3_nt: TGTGCCAGCAGCTTAGCTCTTAGCGGGGACTACGAGCAGTACTTC
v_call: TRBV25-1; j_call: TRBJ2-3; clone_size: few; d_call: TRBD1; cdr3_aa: CASSPGQGGTDTQYF; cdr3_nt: TGTGCCAGCAGTCCCGGACAGGGCGGCACAGATACGCAGTATTTT
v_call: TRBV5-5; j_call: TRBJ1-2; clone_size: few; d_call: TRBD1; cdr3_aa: CASSSLAGTEGSYTF; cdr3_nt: TGTGCCAGCAGCTCCTTGGCCGGGACAGAAGGAAGCTACACCTTC
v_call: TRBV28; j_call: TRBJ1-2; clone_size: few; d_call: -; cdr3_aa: CASSPSSPGFNYGYTF; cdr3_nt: TGTGCCAGCAGTCCTTCCTCCCCGGGTTTCAACTATGGCTACACCTTC
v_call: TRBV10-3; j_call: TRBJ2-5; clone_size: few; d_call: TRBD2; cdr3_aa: CAISDGLAIPEETQYF; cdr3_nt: TGTGCCATCAGTGACGGACTAGCGATCCCTGAAGAGACCCAGTACTTC
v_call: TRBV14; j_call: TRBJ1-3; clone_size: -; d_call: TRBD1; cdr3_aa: CASSQVAGGSGNTIYF; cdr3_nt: TGTGCCAGCAGCCAGGTGGCAGGGGGGTCTGGAAACACCATATATTTT
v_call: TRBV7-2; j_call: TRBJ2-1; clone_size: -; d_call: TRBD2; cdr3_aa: CASSRTSGGARDEQFF; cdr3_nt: TGTGCCAGCAGCCGGACTAGCGGGGGGGCAAGGGATGAGCAGTTCTTC
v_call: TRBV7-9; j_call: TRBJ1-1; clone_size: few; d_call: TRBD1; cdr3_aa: CASSLAEGADTEAFF; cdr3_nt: TGTGCCAGCAGCTTAGCGGAGGGGGCCGACACTGAAGCTTTCTTT
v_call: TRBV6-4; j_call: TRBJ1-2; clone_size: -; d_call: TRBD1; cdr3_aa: CASRRTGGNSYTF; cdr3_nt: TGTGCCAGCAGGAGGACAGGGGGGAATAGCTACACCTTC
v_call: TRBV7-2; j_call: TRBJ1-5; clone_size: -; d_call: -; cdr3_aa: CASSSDSSNQPQHF; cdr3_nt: TGTGCCAGCAGCTCGGACAGTAGCAATCAGCCCCAGCATTTT
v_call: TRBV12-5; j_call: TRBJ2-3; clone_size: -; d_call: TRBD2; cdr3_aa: CASGLGLAGSVDTQYF; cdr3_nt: TGTGCTAGTGGTTTAGGGCTAGCGGGGTCGGTAGATACGCAGTATTTT
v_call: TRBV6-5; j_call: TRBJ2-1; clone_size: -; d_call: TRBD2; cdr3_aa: CASSRQGGRNNEQFF; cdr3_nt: TGTGCCAGCAGTCGCCAGGGAGGGAGAAACAATGAGCAGTTCTTC
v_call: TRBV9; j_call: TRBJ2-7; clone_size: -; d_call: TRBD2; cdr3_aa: CASSVAGGLSYEQYF; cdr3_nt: TGTGCCAGCAGCGTAGCGGGGGGGCTTAGCTACGAGCAGTACTTC
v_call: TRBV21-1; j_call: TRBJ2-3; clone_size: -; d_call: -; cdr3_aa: CASSKRGSDTQYF; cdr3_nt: TGTGCCAGCAGCAAAAGAGGGTCAGATACGCAGTATTTT
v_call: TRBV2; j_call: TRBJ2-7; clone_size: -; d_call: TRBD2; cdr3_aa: CASSDIAGGYRYEQYF; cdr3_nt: TGTGCCAGCAGTGATATAGCGGGGGGGTACCGGTACGAGCAGTACTTC
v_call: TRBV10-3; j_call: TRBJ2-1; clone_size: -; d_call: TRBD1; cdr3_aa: CALSTGDNEQFF; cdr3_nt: TGTGCCCTCTCAACAGGGGACAATGAGCAGTTCTTC